This TCR beta chain was retrieved from a study of blood T cell repertoires in COVID-19. Whole-study context: From the United States, Italy and Spain came samples of acute and convalescent COVID-19. T cells, B-cell-depleted T cells, or PBMCs provided the cDNA or gDNA that served as material.

The repertoire was sequenced with immunoSEQ multiplex PCR; TCRdb's copy has only in-frame clones and lacks some. The sample lists over 200,000 clones, about nine tenths seen once, with about 6% in the top ten. V lost 4 bases and J lost 4, with 10 bases in between. The length of the CDR3 is 14 residues. Germline loops: CDR1 MNHEY, CDR2 SMNVEV (reference sequence). The sequence came from an older man with acute or convalescent COVID-19. The chain is built from TRBV27 and TRBJ2-2; possible D gene TRBD2, 5 bases. Sequencing was performed on peripheral blood. CDR3 sequence (DNA): TGTGCCAGCAGTTCCCCCCGGGGCACCGGGGAGCTGTTTTTT. Its translation is CASSSPRGTGELFF.